Presented here are 2 T cell receptor beta chains from one specimen sequenced in a study of blood T cell repertoires in COVID-19. Clones were sequenced by immunoSEQ multiplex PCR, and TCRdb holds only the in-frame ones, with some missing. The sample has about 180,000 clones; approximately 85% are singletons. Sequencing used PBMCs or T cells enriched from blood (not recorded which). The receptors were sampled from a man aged 35 to 55 who had recovered from COVID-19.

This chain links TRBV9 with TRBJ2-2; 7 nucleotides match TRBD1. CDR1 and CDR2 (germline): SGDLS, YYNGEE. V was clipped by 4 bases and J by 2 bases; unmatched bases: 8. The CDR3 extends over 16 amino acids. The chain's CDR3 is CASSSSGTANTGELFF. CDR3 in DNA: TGTGCCAGCAGCTCCTCCGGGACAGCTAACACCGGGGAGCTGTTTTTT.

This clone was counted between two and nine times. The V and J genes are TRBV7-2 and TRBJ2-1, with 7 bases aligning to TRBD2. This CDR3 comprises 16 residues. The V and J ends lost 2 bases and 5 bases, in that order; junction bases with no gene match: 9. Germline CDR1 reads SGHTA; CDR2 reads FQGNSA. The CDR3 sequence is CASSLWGTIGHNEQFF. The CDR3 DNA follows: TGTGCCAGCAGCTTATGGGGGACTATAGGCCACAATGAGCAGTTCTTC.